A single sample gave rise to the 17 T cell receptor beta chains below, sequenced in a study of somatic mutations in cytotoxic T cells in rheumatoid arthritis. Assay: immunoSEQ multiplex PCR; the TCRdb copy retains only in-frame clones and omits some. This table has 6,500 to 7,000 clones, around 79% appearing once. Input material: CD8+ T cells sorted from blood. All receptors derive from a woman aged 55 to 70 in good health.

Only a few counts were recorded for this clone. The chain uses TRBV7-9 and TRBJ1-2; D uncertain. This CDR3 is 13 amino acids long. Germline values: CDR1 SEHNR, CDR2 FQNEAQ (reference sequence). With 1 base removed from V and 6 bases from J, the gap between germline ends came to 9 bases. The DNA of the CDR3 is TGTGCCAGCAGCTTAGGGGCCGACGATGGCTACACCTTC. Its protein is CASSLGADDGYTF.

The chain uses TRBV11-2 and TRBJ2-7, with 9 bases identical to TRBD1. Germline loops: CDR1 SGHAT, CDR2 FQNNGV. The V gene end was trimmed by 5 bases and the J gene end by 4 bases; junction bases not matched to a gene: 6. This CDR3 comprises 14 residues. The CDR3 reads CASSIGGTGYEQYF. DNA of the CDR3: TGTGCCAGCAGCATCGGAGGGACAGGGTACGAGCAGTACTTC. Drawing the rest from reference TRBV11-2 and TRBJ2-7, the complete variable domain is EAGVAQSPRYKIIEKRQSVAFWCNPISGHATLYWYQQILGQGPKLLIQFQNNGVVDDSQLPKDRFSAERLKGVDSTLKIQPAKLEDSAVYLCASSIGGTGYEQYFGPGTRLTVT.

The chain couples TRBV6-5 to TRBJ1-4; 9 bases agree with TRBD1. V gave up 4 bases and J gave up 7 bases; unmatched junction bases: 7. Germline V gene lookup returns CDR1 MNHEY and CDR2 SVGAGI. This CDR3 comprises 15 residues. Here the CDR3 DNA reads TGTGCCAGCAGTTTTTCTCGACAGGGGGGTGAAAAACTGTTTTTT. Its translation: CASSFSRQGGEKLFF.

The chain is built from TRBV9 and TRBJ2-7, with D tentatively TRBD1 (6 bases). V lost 5 bases, J lost 2 bases, and 14 bases lay in between. The CDR3 totals 14 residues. CDR1 is SGDLS, CDR2 YYNGEE, per germline. CDR3 nucleotide sequence: TGTGCCAGCAGTCCTCCACAGGGCCCCTACGAGCAGTACTTC. Residues: CASSPPQGPYEQYF.

The chain couples TRBV7-3 to TRBJ2-1; 8 positions match TRBD2. This CDR3 contains 16 residues. V trimming: 0 bases; J trimming: 2 bases; junction bases outside the gene matches: 3. Germline V CDR1 and CDR2: SGHTA, FQGTGA. In DNA, the CDR3 is TGTGCCAGCAGCTTAACGCGGGGGGCCGCCTACAATGAGCAGTTCTTC. Its protein is CASSLTRGAAYNEQFF.

V is TRBV14 and J is TRBJ1-4, with TRBD1 identical over 9 bases. The CDR3 totals 15 residues. Germline assignment: CDR1 SGHDN and CDR2 FVKESK. The J segment lost 7 bases and the V segment lost 4 bases, leaving 7 bases of the junction unmatched. The CDR3 protein is CASSPRTGVSEKLFF. As DNA, the CDR3 is TGTGCCAGCAGCCCCCGGACAGGGGTTTCTGAAAAACTGTTTTTT.

The chain is built from TRBV7-9 and TRBJ2-7, with 11 bases lining up with TRBD1. Germline assignment: CDR1 SEHNR and CDR2 FQNEAQ (reference sequence). V lost 4 bases, J lost 6 bases, and 8 bases stayed unmatched. CDR3 length: 15 amino acids. This chain's CDR3 is CASSSGQGAQGEQYF. The CDR3, as DNA: TGTGCCAGCAGCTCAGGACAGGGGGCGCAGGGCGAGCAGTACTTC.

The chain links TRBV19 to TRBJ1-1; D not certain. V lost 0 bases and J 5 bases, leaving 10 bases between the germline ends. The V gene's germline CDR1 is LNHDA and CDR2 SQIVND (reference sequence). The CDR3 runs to 14 residues. CDR3 sequence reads: CASSIEDRGTEAFF. The CDR3 DNA follows: TGTGCCAGTAGTATAGAAGACCGAGGAACTGAAGCTTTCTTT. The whole variable domain, remainder taken from reference TRBV19 and TRBJ1-1, is DGGITQSPKYLFRKEGQNVTLSCEQNLNHDAMYWYRQDPGQGLRLIYYSQIVNDFQKGDIAEGYSVSREKKESFPLTVTSAQKNPTAFYLCASSIEDRGTEAFFGQGTRLTVV.

The CDR3 loop reads CASSVGAGDGTDTQYF. CDR3 DNA sequence: TGTGCCAGCAGCGTAGGGGCGGGGGATGGCACAGATACGCAGTATTTT. The rearrangement links TRBV9 to TRBJ2-3; 7 bases are a match to TRBD2. This CDR3 region has 16 residues. V trimming: 0 bases; J trimming: 1 base; junction bases outside the gene matches: 5. Per the germline V gene, CDR1 is SGDLS and CDR2 is YYNGEE.

The chain employs TRBV5-1 and TRBJ1-5, with TRBD1 matching over 8 bases. CDR1 is SGHRS and CDR2 is YFSETQ in the germline V gene. The CDR3 consists of 15 residues. V was clipped by 4 bases and J by 6 bases; unmatched bases: 9. The CDR3 loop reads CASSPTGGYGQPQHF. In nucleotides, the CDR3 is TGCGCCAGCAGCCCCACAGGGGGATACGGTCAGCCCCAGCATTTT.

The chain joins TRBV11-1 to TRBJ2-5; possible D gene TRBD1, 6 bases. V was shortened by 2 bases and J by 13 bases, with 14 bases between the two germline ends. The germline V gene has CDR1 SGHAT and CDR2 FQDESV (reference sequence). This CDR3 is built from 12 residues. The CDR3 coding sequence is TGTGCCAGCAGCTTACCTGCAACAGGGCCGTACTTC. As protein: CASSLPATGPYF.

V usage is TRBV6-5 and J usage is TRBJ2-7, with a possible D match to TRBD1 (6 bases). V was cut by 0 bases and J by 6 bases, with 12 bases left in between. Per germline, CDR1 MNHEY and CDR2 SVGAGI. The CDR3 contains 14 residues. CDR3: CASSYSGQSGEQYF. CDR3 DNA: TGTGCCAGCAGTTACTCGGGACAAAGCGGCGAGCAGTACTTC.

The rearrangement uses TRBV13 and TRBJ2-7; 8 nucleotides agree with TRBD2. The CDR3 loop spans 16 amino acids. V was clipped by 2 bases and J by 1 base; unmatched bases: 7. Looked up from germline, CDR1 is PRHDT and CDR2 is FYEKMQ (reference sequence). For the CDR3, the DNA is TGTGCCAGCAGCTTAAGAGCGGGAGACCTATCCTACGAGCAGTACTTC. It specifies CASSLRAGDLSYEQYF.

On this clone itself: One end of the junction varies from germline; a read error may be responsible. The rearrangement uses TRBV14 and TRBJ2-1; 9 bases fit TRBD1. The germline gives CDR1 SGHDN, CDR2 FVKESK. This CDR3 comprises 13 residues. The CDR3 region has the DNA TGTGCCAGCAGCCCACAGGGGGCGCGGGAGCCGTTCTTC. This translates into CASSPQGAREPFF.

V usage is TRBV27 and J usage is TRBJ1-2; D is unresolved. Trimming pared 2 bases from V and 4 bases from J, leaving 11 bases between. The CDR3 loop spans 14 amino acids. CDR1 MNHEY and CDR2 SMNVEV come from the germline V gene (reference sequence). The CDR3 DNA reads TGTGCCAGCAGTTTAACCAGTGGGAGCTATGGCTACACCTTC. It yields the protein CASSLTSGSYGYTF.

The chain couples TRBV27 to TRBJ2-1; 12 nucleotides agree with TRBD2. V lost 7 bases and J lost 6; bases outside the gene matches: 10. CDR1 is MNHEY, CDR2 SMNVEV, per germline (reference sequence). The CDR3 contains 16 residues. This chain's CDR3 is CASIGRTSGNPNEQFF. DNA for the CDR3: TGTGCCAGCATCGGGAGGACTAGCGGGAACCCCAATGAGCAGTTCTTC.

V usage is TRBV7-9 and J usage is TRBJ2-7; TRBD1 might be the D (6 bases). The V and J ends lost 4 bases and 1 base respectively, with 20 bases between them. The CDR3 covers 17 residues. Germline CDR1 is SEHNR and CDR2 is FQNEAQ (reference sequence). The DNA of the CDR3 is TGTGCCAGCAGCTCTCCTTCGGACAGACCCTTTTCCTACGAGCAGTACTTC. Amino acids: CASSSPSDRPFSYEQYF.